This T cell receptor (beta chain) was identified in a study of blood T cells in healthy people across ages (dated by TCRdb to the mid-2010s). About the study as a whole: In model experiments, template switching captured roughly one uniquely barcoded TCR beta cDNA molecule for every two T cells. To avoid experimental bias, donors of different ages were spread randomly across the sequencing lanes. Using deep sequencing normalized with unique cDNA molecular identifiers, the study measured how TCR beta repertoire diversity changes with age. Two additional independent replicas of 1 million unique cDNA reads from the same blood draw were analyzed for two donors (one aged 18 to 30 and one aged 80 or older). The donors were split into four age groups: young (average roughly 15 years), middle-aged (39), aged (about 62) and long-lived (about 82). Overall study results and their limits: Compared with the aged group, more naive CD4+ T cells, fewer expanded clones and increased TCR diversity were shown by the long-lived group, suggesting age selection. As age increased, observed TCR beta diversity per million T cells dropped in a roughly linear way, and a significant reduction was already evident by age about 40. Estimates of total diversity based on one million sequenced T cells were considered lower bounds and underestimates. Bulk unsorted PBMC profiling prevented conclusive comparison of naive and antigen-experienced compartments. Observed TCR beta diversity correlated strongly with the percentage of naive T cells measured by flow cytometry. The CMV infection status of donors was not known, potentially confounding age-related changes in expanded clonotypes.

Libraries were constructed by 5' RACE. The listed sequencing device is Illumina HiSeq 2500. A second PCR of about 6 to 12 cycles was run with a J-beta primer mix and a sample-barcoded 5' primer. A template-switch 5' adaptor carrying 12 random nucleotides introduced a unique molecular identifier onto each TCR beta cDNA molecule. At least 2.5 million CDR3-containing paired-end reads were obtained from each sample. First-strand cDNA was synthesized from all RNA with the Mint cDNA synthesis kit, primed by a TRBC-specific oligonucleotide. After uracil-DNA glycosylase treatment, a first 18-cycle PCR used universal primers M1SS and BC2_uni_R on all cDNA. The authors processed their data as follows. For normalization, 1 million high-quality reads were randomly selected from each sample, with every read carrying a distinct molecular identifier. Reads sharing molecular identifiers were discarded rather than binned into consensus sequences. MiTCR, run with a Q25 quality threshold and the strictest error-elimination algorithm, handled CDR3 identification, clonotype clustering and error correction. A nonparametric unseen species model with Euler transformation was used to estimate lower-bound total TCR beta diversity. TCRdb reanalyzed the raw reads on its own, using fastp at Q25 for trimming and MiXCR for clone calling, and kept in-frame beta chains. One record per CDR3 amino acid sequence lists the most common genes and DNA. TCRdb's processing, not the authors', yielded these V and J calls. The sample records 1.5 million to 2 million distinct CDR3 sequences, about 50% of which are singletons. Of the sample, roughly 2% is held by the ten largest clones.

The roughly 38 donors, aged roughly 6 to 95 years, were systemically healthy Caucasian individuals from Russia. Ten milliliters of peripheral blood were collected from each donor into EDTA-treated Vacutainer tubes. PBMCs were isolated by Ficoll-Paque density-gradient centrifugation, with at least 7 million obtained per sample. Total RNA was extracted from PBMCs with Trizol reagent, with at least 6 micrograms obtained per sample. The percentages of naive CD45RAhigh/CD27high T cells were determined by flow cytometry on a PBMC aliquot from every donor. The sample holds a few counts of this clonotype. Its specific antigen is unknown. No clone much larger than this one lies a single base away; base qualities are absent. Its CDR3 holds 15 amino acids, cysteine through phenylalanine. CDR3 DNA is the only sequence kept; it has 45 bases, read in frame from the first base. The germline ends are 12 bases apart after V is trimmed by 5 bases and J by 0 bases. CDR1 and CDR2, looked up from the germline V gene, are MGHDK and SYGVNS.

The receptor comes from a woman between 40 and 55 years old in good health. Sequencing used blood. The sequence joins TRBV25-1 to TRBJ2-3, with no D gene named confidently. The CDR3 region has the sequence CASSSLLASTDTQYF. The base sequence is TGTGCCAGCAGTTCCCTCTTGGCTAGCACAGATACGCAGTATTTT. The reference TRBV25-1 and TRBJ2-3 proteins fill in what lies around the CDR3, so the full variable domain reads EADIYQTPRYLVIGTGKKITLECSQTMGHDKMYWYQQDPGMELHLIHYSYGVNSTEKGDLSSESTVSRIRTEHFPLTLESARPSHTSQYLCASSSLLASTDTQYFGPGTRLTVL.